The rows below give T cell receptor beta chains drawn from one sample of a study of blood T cell repertoires in COVID-19. Produced via immunoSEQ multiplex PCR; TCRdb's table is partial and in-frame only. Of 200,000 to 250,000 clones in the sample, about 85% were seen once. The sequenced sample was PBMCs or T cells enriched from blood (not recorded which). The receptors stem from a man aged 30-40 years who had recovered from COVID-19. The conserved cysteine and the conserved F or W are not part of the CDR3 here.

j_call: TRBJ1-2; v_call: TRBV13; cdr3_aa: ASSSTGLGYT
j_call: TRBJ2-5; v_call: TRBV5-6; cdr3_aa: ASSSGTGIETQY
j_call: TRBJ2-1; v_call: TRBV5-4; cdr3_aa: ASSSRGFYEQF
j_call: TRBJ2-1; v_call: TRBV4-1; cdr3_aa: ASSPGTSGPTYNEQF
j_call: TRBJ1-2; v_call: TRBV28; cdr3_aa: ASSLVAGARVFYGYT
j_call: TRBJ2-7; v_call: TRBV12-3/TRBV12-4; cdr3_aa: ASRWDREGEQY
j_call: TRBJ1-1; v_call: TRBV19; cdr3_aa: ASSMQGLAF
j_call: TRBJ1-5; v_call: TRBV30; cdr3_aa: AWSVLAGNQPQH
j_call: TRBJ2-5; v_call: TRBV5-1; cdr3_aa: ASSLGLAGGEETQY
j_call: TRBJ1-4; v_call: TRBV7-9; cdr3_aa: ASSPRTGQLF
j_call: TRBJ1-6; v_call: TRBV28; cdr3_aa: ASSWIQGAGNSPLH
j_call: TRBJ2-3; v_call: TRBV6-2/TRBV6-3; cdr3_aa: ASSYSGGNVYTQY
j_call: TRBJ1-3; v_call: TRBV6-5; cdr3_aa: ASSRDRVSGNTIY
j_call: TRBJ2-3; v_call: TRBV27; cdr3_aa: ASSWGHGTSGGKADTQY
j_call: TRBJ2-6; v_call: TRBV9; cdr3_aa: ASSVMESGANVLT
j_call: TRBJ1-6; v_call: TRBV6-5; cdr3_aa: ASRLSTGPEAPLH
j_call: TRBJ2-7; v_call: TRBV5-4; cdr3_aa: ASSPQLGTAYEQY
j_call: TRBJ1-2; v_call: TRBV27; cdr3_aa: ASMSSAYGYT
j_call: TRBJ1-6; v_call: TRBV6-5; cdr3_aa: ASSHRGDSPLH
j_call: TRBJ1-1; v_call: TRBV9; cdr3_aa: ASSVGTGEAF
j_call: TRBJ2-5; v_call: TRBV5-4; cdr3_aa: ASSLGGNTKSQETQY
j_call: TRBJ2-5; v_call: TRBV24-1; cdr3_aa: ATSESPGMTQY
j_call: TRBJ2-5; v_call: TRBV7-2; cdr3_aa: ASSLGAYQETQY
j_call: TRBJ2-6; v_call: TRBV7-8; cdr3_aa: ASRRGQGNSGANVLT
j_call: TRBJ2-3; v_call: TRBV18; cdr3_aa: ASSPLRRRYTDTQY
j_call: TRBJ1-5; v_call: TRBV6-5; cdr3_aa: ASITGTGDGQPQH
j_call: TRBJ1-3; v_call: TRBV5-1; cdr3_aa: ASSGQGPNSGNTIY
j_call: TRBJ2-2; v_call: TRBV11-3; cdr3_aa: ASSLGQGRTGELF
j_call: TRBJ1-5; v_call: TRBV5-6; cdr3_aa: ASSLMMSNSNQPQH
j_call: TRBJ2-7; v_call: TRBV28; cdr3_aa: ASSSATVRSSYEQY
j_call: TRBJ2-7; v_call: TRBV6-1; cdr3_aa: ASSENTSGRGYEQY
j_call: TRBJ1-3; v_call: TRBV7-9; cdr3_aa: ASSLGHLSGNTIY
j_call: TRBJ2-5; v_call: TRBV28; cdr3_aa: ASSFSNLETQY
j_call: TRBJ1-6; v_call: TRBV7-8; cdr3_aa: ASSLGGGAGSPLH
j_call: TRBJ1-4; v_call: TRBV28; cdr3_aa: ASSRSEKLF